The clone carrying this TCR beta chain was found a few times. The method was immunoSEQ multiplex PCR; TCRdb's version includes in-frame clones alone and lacks a portion of them. Found here are roughly 69,000 clones, around 90% of them singletons; the top ten hold more than 4%. The entry originates in a study of blood T cell repertoires in COVID-19. Whole-study context: T cells, B-cell-depleted T cells, or PBMCs supplied cDNA or gDNA.

V was shortened by 2 bases and J by 6 bases, with 7 bases between the two germline ends. This CDR3 spans 11 amino acids. CDR1 DFQATT and CDR2 SNEGSKA come from the germline V gene (reference sequence). J is TRBJ1-1 and V is TRBV20-1, with D hard to call. The sample consisted of peripheral blood. This clonotype was obtained from a human donor in a cohort sampled during active COVID-19. The CDR3 bases are TGCAGTGCTAGACGAGATTCTGAAGCTTTCTTT. Protein: CSARRDSEAFF.